What follows are 15 T cell receptor beta chains derived from one specimen sequenced in a study of T cells after yellow fever vaccination. One entry per CDR3 protein, called by TCRdb with MiXCR from the 5' RACE reads. This sample has more than 65,000 distinct CDR3 sequences, with about 14% found just once. This material consisted of CD8+ T cells not binding an NS4B(214-222) dextramer, sorted from PBMCs, taken roughly 20 days after the first yellow fever vaccination. All receptors come from a man between 18 and 35 years old who received the YFV17D yellow fever vaccine.

This clonotype was recorded once. V is TRBV20-1 and J is TRBJ2-3; 10 nucleotides line up with TRBD1. The CDR3 length is 15 residues. Per germline, CDR1 DFQATT and CDR2 SNEGSKA (reference sequence). With V trimmed by 7 bases and J by 3 bases, 10 bases remained unmatched. CDR3: CSGLIDRGLTDTQYF. The CDR3, as DNA: TGCAGTGGCCTAATTGACAGGGGGCTGACAGATACGCAGTATTTT.

The chain couples TRBV5-1 to TRBJ2-7; 9 bases fit TRBD1. V shed 0 bases, J shed 2 bases, and the junction held 6 bases outside the gene matches. CDR1 is SGHRS, CDR2 YFSETQ, per germline. This CDR3 spans 16 amino acids. CDR3 coding DNA: TGCGCCAGCAGCTTGGTTTTAGGGACAGGGACCTACGAGCAGTACTTC. Its protein product is CASSLVLGTGTYEQYF.

This clonotype was recorded many times. This rearrangement joins TRBV4-2 to TRBJ2-2; a possible D gene is TRBD2 (5 bases). CDR3 length equals 14 residues. Germline-derived CDR1 and CDR2 are LGHNA and YNFKEQ. Trimming took off 0 bases at V and 6 bases at J, with 8 bases between the two ends. This chain's CDR3 is CASSQELAAGELFF. In DNA form, the CDR3 reads TGTGCCAGCAGCCAAGAGCTAGCAGCCGGGGAGCTGTTTTTT.

J is TRBJ1-4 and V is TRBV4-3; D unclear. Germline V gives CDR1 LGHNA, CDR2 YSLEER. The CDR3 consists of 15 residues. V gave up 2 bases and J gave up 4 bases, with 11 bases separating them. The CDR3 reads CASSQSDGFNEKLFF. The CDR3 nucleotides are TGCGCCAGCAGCCAAAGTGACGGATTTAATGAAAAACTGTTTTTT.

This clonotype was seen a few times. This sequence joins TRBV12-3 or TRBV12-4 and TRBJ1-1; no reliable D call. The CDR3 runs to 12 residues. Trimming pared 1 base from V and 14 bases from J, leaving 14 bases between. In nucleotides, the CDR3 is TGTGCCAGCAGTTTAGTAGCCCACGCGTTGTTCTTT. Amino acids: CASSLVAHALFF.

This clonotype was counted only a few times. The V and J genes are TRBV5-6 and TRBJ2-7, with D uncertain. In germline, CDR1 is SGHDT, CDR2 YYEEEE. The CDR3 consists of 14 residues. V shed 2 bases and J shed 3 bases, with 12 bases lying between them. CDR3 DNA sequence: TGTGCCAGCAGCTTTTCAGGCAGTGACTACGAGCAGTACTTC. Protein: CASSFSGSDYEQYF. Full variable domain (remainder filled in from reference TRBV5-6 and TRBJ2-7): DAGVTQSPTHLIKTRGQQVTLRCSPKSGHDTVSWYQQALGQGPQFIFQYYEEEERQRGNFPDRFSGHQFPNYSSELNVNALLLGDSALYLCASSFSGSDYEQYFGPGTRLTVT.

In its sample, this clonotype was seen a few times. The CDR3: CASSLLGSGADTQYF. The CDR3 DNA follows: TGTGCCAGTAGTTTGTTGGGGTCGGGGGCAGATACGCAGTATTTT. The chain uses TRBV19 and TRBJ2-3; tentatively, D is TRBD2 (6 bases). The CDR3 has 15 residues. V dropped 5 bases and J dropped 4 bases, with 16 bases sitting between them. Germline-derived CDR1 and CDR2 are LNHDA and SQIVND (reference sequence).

J is TRBJ2-2 and V is TRBV5-5; D may be TRBD2 (5 bases). V lost 1 base to trimming and J lost 6 bases, with 19 bases between them. CDR3 length: 17 residues. In germline, CDR1 is SGHKS, CDR2 YYEKEE (reference sequence). Written as DNA, the CDR3 is TGTGCCAGCAGCTTGAAGGAACACCGGGATTTGGCCGGGGAGCTGTTTTTT. It specifies CASSLKEHRDLAGELFF.

The CDR3 loop reads CASSLGWGTLLEQYF. CDR3 bases: TGTGCCAGCAGCTTAGGTTGGGGAACTCTCTTGGAGCAGTACTTC. The chain is built from TRBV7-2 and TRBJ2-7; unclear D gene. The CDR3 totals 15 residues. The V end was cut by 1 base, the J end by 7 bases, with 17 bases between. Per germline, CDR1 SGHTA and CDR2 FQGNSA.

To note about this clonotype: A much larger clone differs from this one at a single base, so this may be a read error. The rearrangement links TRBV6-1 to TRBJ2-1; D gene unclear. Germline CDR1 reads MNHNS; CDR2 reads SASEGT. This CDR3 spans 10 amino acids. The germline V and J ends were trimmed by 5 bases and 5 bases, with 1 base remaining between them. This CDR3 is CASSNNEQFF. The CDR3 DNA reads TGTGCCAGCAGTAACAATGAGCAGTTCTTC.

This clonotype has at least ten counts. The chain links TRBV29-1 to TRBJ2-5; D not certain. This CDR3 is built from 16 residues. Trimming cost V 0 bases and J 0 bases, with 14 bases left between them. Germline values: CDR1 SQVTM, CDR2 ANQGSEA. Here the CDR3 reads CSVEDQSVQHQETQYF. The CDR3 nucleotides read TGCAGCGTTGAAGATCAATCGGTACAGCACCAAGAGACCCAGTACTTC.

V is TRBV11-2 and J is TRBJ2-2; D might be TRBD1 (6 bases). The V end was cut by 1 base, the J end by 4 bases, with 10 bases between. The CDR3 runs to 15 residues. Looked up from germline, CDR1 is SGHAT and CDR2 is FQNNGV. In nucleotides, the CDR3 is TGTGCCAGCAGCTTAGTAGAAGGGGGCACCGGGGAGCTGTTTTTT. It yields the protein CASSLVEGGTGELFF.

This clonotype showed up just a few times. The chain combines TRBV4-3 with TRBJ1-5, with no clear D. Germline CDR1 and CDR2: LGHNA and YSLEER. Trimming removed 1 base from V and 5 bases from J, with 15 bases in between. CDR3 length equals 16 residues. In DNA, the CDR3 is TGCGCCAGCAGCCAAGTACATAGGTCCTCACATCAGCCCCAGCATTTT. It is translated as CASSQVHRSSHQPQHF.

The CDR3 reads CASSSGVNTEAFF. As DNA, the CDR3 is TGTGCCAGCAGCTCCGGGGTGAACACTGAAGCTTTCTTT. The chain combines TRBV9 with TRBJ1-1; D not certain. The CDR3 totals 13 residues. Germline V CDR1 and CDR2: SGDLS, YYNGEE. Trimming pared 4 bases from V and 0 bases from J, leaving 7 bases between. Combining the CDR3 with reference TRBV9 and TRBJ1-1 gives the whole variable domain DSGVTQTPKHLITATGQRVTLRCSPRSGDLSVYWYQQSLDQGLQFLIQYYNGEERAKGNILERFSAQQFPDLHSELNLSSLELGDSALYFCASSSGVNTEAFFGQGTRLTVV.

This clonotype was observed a few times. The CDR3 DNA follows: TGTGCCCAGCGAGGGGGCGGCGGATACGAGCAGTACGTC. It translates to CAQRGGGGYEQYV. The chain carries TRBV7-9 and TRBJ2-7; 7 nucleotides line up with TRBD1. Germline values: CDR1 SEHNR, CDR2 FQNEAQ (reference sequence). This CDR3 contains 13 residues. Trimming took 11 bases from V and 4 from J; bases not matched to a gene: 11.